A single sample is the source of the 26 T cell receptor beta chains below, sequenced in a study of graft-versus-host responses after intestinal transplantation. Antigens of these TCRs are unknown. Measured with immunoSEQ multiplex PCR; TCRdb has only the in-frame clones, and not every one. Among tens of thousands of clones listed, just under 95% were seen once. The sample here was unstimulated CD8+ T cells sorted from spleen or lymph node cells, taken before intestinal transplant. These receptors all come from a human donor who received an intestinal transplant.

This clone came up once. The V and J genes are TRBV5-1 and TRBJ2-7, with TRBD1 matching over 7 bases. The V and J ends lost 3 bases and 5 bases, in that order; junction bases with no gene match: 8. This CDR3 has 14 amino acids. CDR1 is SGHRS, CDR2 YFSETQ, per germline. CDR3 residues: CASSSRDRPDEQYF. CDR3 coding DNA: TGCGCCAGCAGCTCCCGGGACAGACCCGACGAGCAGTACTTC.

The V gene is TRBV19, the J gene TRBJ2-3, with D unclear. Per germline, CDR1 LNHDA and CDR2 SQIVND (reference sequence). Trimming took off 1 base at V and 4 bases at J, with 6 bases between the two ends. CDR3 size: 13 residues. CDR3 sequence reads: CASSIVVSDTQYF. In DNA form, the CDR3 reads TGTGCCAGTAGTATAGTTGTATCAGATACGCAGTATTTT.

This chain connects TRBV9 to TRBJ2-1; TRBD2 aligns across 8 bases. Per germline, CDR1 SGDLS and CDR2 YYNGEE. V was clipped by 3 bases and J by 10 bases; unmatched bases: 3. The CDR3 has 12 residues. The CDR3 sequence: CASSGIAGEQFF. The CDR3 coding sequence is TGTGCCAGCAGCGGTATAGCGGGGGAGCAGTTCTTC.

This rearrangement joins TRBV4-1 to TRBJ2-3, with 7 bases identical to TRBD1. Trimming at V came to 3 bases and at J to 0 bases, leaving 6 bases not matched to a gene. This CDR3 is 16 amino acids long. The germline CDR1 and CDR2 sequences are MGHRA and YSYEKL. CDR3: CASSHGDRDSTDTQYF. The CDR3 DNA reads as TGCGCCAGCAGCCATGGGGACAGAGACAGCACAGATACGCAGTATTTT.

In DNA form, the CDR3 reads TGTGCCAGCAGCTTTAGCGGGAGGCCCTACGAGCAGTACTTC. It encodes CASSFSGRPYEQYF. The chain joins TRBV7-8 to TRBJ2-7; 10 bases are a match to TRBD2. V lost 3 bases, J lost 2 bases, and 1 base stayed unmatched. Germline CDR1 SGHVS, CDR2 FQNEAQ. CDR3 length: 14 residues.

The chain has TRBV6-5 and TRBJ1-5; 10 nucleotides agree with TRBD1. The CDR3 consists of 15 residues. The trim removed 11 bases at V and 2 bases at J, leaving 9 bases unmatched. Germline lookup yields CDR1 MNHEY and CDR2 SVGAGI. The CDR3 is CASRDRGWGNQPQHF. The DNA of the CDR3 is TGTGCCTCCCGGGACAGGGGTTGGGGCAATCAGCCCCAGCATTTT.

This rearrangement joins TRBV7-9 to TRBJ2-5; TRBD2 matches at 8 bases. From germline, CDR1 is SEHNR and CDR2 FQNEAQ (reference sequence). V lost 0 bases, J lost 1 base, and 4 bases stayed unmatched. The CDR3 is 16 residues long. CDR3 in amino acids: CASSLAPSGLQETQYF. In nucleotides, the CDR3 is TGTGCCAGCAGCTTAGCGCCTAGCGGGCTCCAAGAGACCCAGTACTTC. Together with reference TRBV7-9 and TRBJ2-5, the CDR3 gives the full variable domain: DTGVSQNPRHKITKRGQNVTFRCDPISEHNRLYWYRQTLGQGPEFLTYFQNEAQLEKSRLLSDRFSAERPKGSFSTLEIQRTEQGDSAMYLCASSLAPSGLQETQYFGPGTRLLVL.

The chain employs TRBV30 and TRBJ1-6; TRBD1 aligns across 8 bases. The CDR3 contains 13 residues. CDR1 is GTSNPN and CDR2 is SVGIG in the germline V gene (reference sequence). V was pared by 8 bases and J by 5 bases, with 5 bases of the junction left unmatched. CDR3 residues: CAAPGQDNSPLHF. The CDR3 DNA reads TGTGCCGCCCCGGGACAGGATAATTCACCCCTCCACTTT.

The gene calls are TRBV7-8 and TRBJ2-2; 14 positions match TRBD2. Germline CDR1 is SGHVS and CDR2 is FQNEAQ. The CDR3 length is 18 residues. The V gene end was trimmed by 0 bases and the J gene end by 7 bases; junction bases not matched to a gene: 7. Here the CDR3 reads CASSLAPTSGRVGGELFF. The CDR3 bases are TGTGCCAGCAGCTTAGCGCCGACTAGCGGGAGGGTCGGCGGGGAGCTGTTTTTT.

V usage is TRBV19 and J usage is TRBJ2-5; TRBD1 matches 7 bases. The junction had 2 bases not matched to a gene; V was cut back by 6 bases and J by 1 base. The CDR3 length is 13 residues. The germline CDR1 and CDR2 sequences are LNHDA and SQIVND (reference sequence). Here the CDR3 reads CASRTGAQETQYF. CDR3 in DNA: TGTGCCAGTAGAACAGGGGCCCAAGAGACCCAGTACTTC.

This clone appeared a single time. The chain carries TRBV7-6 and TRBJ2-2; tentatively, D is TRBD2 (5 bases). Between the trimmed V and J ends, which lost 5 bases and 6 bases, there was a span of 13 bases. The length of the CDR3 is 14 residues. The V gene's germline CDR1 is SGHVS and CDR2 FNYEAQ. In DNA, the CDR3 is TGTGCCAGCAGCCACCCCGGGGTATCCGGGGAGCTGTTTTTT. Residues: CASSHPGVSGELFF. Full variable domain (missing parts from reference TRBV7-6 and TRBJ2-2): GAGVSQSPRYKVTKRGQDVALRCDPISGHVSLYWYRQALGQGPEFLTYFNYEAQQDKSGLPNDRFSAERPEGSISTLTIQRTEQRDSAMYRCASSHPGVSGELFFGEGSRLTVL.

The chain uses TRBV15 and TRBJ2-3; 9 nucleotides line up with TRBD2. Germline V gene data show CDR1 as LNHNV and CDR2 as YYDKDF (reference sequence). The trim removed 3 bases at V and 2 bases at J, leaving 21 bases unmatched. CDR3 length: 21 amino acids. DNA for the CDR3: TGTGCCACCAGCAGCGTTAGGGGGACTAGCCGGAGGGAAGTCCCCACAGATACGCAGTATTTT. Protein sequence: CATSSVRGTSRREVPTDTQYF.

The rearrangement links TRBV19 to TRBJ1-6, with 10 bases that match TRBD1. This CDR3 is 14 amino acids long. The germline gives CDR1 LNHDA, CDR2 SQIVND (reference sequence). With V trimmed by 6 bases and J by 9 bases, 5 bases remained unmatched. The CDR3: CASSPGQGSSPLHF. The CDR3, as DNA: TGTGCCAGTAGCCCGGGACAGGGGAGTTCACCCCTCCACTTT.

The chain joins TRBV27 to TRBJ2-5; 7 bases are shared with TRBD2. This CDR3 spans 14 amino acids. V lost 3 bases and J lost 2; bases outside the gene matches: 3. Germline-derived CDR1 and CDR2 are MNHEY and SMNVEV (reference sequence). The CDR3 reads CASSLASGQETQYF. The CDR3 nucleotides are TGTGCCAGCAGTTTGGCTAGCGGACAAGAGACCCAGTACTTC.

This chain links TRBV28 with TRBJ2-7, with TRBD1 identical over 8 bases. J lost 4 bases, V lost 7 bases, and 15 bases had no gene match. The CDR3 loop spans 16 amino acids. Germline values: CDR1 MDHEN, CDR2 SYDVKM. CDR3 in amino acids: CASTPRWDRPQYEQYF. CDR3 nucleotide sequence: TGTGCCAGCACCCCCCGGTGGGACAGGCCCCAATACGAGCAGTACTTC.

CDR3 sequence reads: CASSQQTGGVTDTQYF. In DNA, the CDR3 is TGTGCCAGCAGTCAGCAGACGGGGGGGGTCACAGATACGCAGTATTTT. The gene calls are TRBV27 and TRBJ2-3; the match to TRBD2 covers 8 bases. The germline gives CDR1 MNHEY, CDR2 SMNVEV (reference sequence). V trimming: 5 bases; J trimming: 2 bases; junction bases outside the gene matches: 9. The CDR3 length is 16 residues.

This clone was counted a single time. CDR3 DNA: TGTGCCAGCAGGACGGGACTATACTCCTACGAGCAGTACTTC. Protein product: CASRTGLYSYEQYF. V and J are TRBV2 and TRBJ2-7; 7 bases fit TRBD2. J was trimmed by 0 bases and V by 6 bases; bases with no gene match: 5. Looked up from germline, CDR1 is SNHLY and CDR2 is FYNNEI. The CDR3 contains 14 residues. The whole variable domain, filled in from reference TRBV2 and TRBJ2-7, reads EPEVTQTPSHQVTQMGQEVILRCVPISNHLYFYWYRQILGQKVEFLVSFYNNEISEKSEIFDDQFSVERPDGSNFTLKIRSTKLEDSAMYFCASRTGLYSYEQYFGPGTRLTVT.

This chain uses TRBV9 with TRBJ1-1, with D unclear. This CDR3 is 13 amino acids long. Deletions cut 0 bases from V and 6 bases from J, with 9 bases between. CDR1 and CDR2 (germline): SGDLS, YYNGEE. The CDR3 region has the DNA TGTGCCAGCAGCGTAGACCGAGCCGCTGAAGCTTTCTTT. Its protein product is CASSVDRAAEAFF.

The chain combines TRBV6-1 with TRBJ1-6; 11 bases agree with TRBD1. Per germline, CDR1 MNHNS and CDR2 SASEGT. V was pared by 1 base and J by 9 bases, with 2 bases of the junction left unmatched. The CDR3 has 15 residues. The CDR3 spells CASSEEGTGGSPLHF. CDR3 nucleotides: TGTGCCAGCAGTGAAGAGGGGACAGGGGGTTCACCCCTCCACTTT.

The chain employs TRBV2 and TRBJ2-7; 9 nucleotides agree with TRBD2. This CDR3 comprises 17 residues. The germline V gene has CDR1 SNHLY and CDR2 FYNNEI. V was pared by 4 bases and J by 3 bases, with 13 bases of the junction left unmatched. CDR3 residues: CASSGPSGEGTNYEQYF. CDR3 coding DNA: TGTGCCAGCAGTGGTCCTAGCGGGGAAGGAACTAACTACGAGCAGTACTTC. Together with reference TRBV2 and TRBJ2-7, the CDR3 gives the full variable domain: EPEVTQTPSHQVTQMGQEVILRCVPISNHLYFYWYRQILGQKVEFLVSFYNNEISEKSEIFDDQFSVERPDGSNFTLKIRSTKLEDSAMYFCASSGPSGEGTNYEQYFGPGTRLTVT.

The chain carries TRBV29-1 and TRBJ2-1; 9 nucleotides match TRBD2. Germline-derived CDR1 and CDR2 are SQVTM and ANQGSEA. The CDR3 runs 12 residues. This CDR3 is CTAAGGPPEQFF. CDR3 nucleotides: TGCACCGCGGCGGGAGGGCCCCCTGAGCAGTTCTTC.

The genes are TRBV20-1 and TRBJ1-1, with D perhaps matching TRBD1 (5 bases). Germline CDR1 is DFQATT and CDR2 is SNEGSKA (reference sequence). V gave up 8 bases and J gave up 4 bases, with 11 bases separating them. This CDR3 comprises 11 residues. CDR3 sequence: CSFMGGTEAFF. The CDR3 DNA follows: TGCAGTTTTATGGGGGGCACTGAAGCTTTCTTT.

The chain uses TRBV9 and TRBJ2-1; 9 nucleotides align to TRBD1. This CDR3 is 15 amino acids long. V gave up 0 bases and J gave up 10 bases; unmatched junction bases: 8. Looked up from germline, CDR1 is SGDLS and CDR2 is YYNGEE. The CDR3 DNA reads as TGTGCCAGCAGCGTAGCAGGGACAGGGTTATTAGAGCAGTTCTTC. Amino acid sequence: CASSVAGTGLLEQFF.

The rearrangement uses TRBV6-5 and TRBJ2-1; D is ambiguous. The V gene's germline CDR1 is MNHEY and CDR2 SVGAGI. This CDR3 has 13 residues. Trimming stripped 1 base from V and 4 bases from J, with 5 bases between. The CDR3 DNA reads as TGTGCCAGCAGTTACTTGGCTTACAATGAGCAGTTCTTC. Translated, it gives CASSYLAYNEQFF.

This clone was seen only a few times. The CDR3 region has the DNA TGTGCCAGCAGCCGGGGACTAGCGAAGACAGGCCCCTACAATGAGCAGTTCTTC. Its translation is CASSRGLAKTGPYNEQFF. The V call is TRBV5-4, the J call TRBJ2-1; 10 bases are shared with TRBD2. Losses at the gene ends were 4 bases for V and 2 bases for J; bases not matched to a gene: 12. Germline V gives CDR1 SGHNT, CDR2 YYREEE (reference sequence). The CDR3 runs 18 residues.

This chain's CDR3 is CATSRTRQGKNYGYTF. The CDR3 region has the DNA TGTGCCACCAGCAGAACACGACAGGGAAAGAACTATGGCTACACCTTC. The chain recombines TRBV15 with TRBJ1-2, with 7 positions matching TRBD1. The CDR3 has 16 amino acids. Germline V gene lookup returns CDR1 LNHNV and CDR2 YYDKDF (reference sequence). V dropped 2 bases and J dropped 2; count of bases not matched to a gene: 8.